The T cell receptor beta chain under discussion was sequenced for a study of blood T cells in healthy people across ages. With a J-beta primer mix and a sample-barcoded 5' primer, a second PCR ran about 7 to 11 cycles. A single record per CDR3 protein comes from TCRdb applying MiXCR to the 5' RACE reads. There are more than 650,000 distinct CDR3 sequences in the sample; roughly 20% occur only once, and 22% lies in the top ten. This clonotype was seen a handful of times. Individuals who donated were healthy Caucasians from Russia aged roughly 6 to 100. V gave up 3 bases and J gave up 6 bases, with 11 bases separating them. Germline lookup yields CDR1 SNHLY and CDR2 FYNNEI. CDR3 length: 14 amino acids.

The clonotype originates from a man between 65 and 85 years old in good health. Sequencing was performed on blood. The chain carries TRBV2 and TRBJ1-4, with D possibly matching TRBD1 (6 bases). CDR3 amino acids: CASSETGKDEKLFF. As DNA, the CDR3 is TGTGCCAGCAGTGAGACAGGAAAAGATGAAAAACTGTTTTTT.